This T cell receptor beta chain was observed in a study of T cells in tumors after PD-1 blockade (dated by TCRdb to about 2019). With regard to the full study: Prior checkpoint blockade, systemic immunosuppressant use, and recent radiotherapy or other anti-cancer therapy within 4 weeks were grounds for patient exclusion. Patients received pembrolizumab 200 mg every 3 weeks or cemiplimab 350 mg every 2 weeks. Ongoing daily vismodegib 150 mg was also given to a subset of patients during anti-PD-1 treatment. On average, peripheral blood samples yielded 35,000 to 45,000 unique clonotypes and some 110,000 TCR templates (range roughly 24,000-290,000). Using site-matched tumors from BCC or SCC patients sampled before and after anti-PD-1 therapy, the study carried out paired single-cell RNA and TCR sequencing. To compare clonotypes in blood versus tumor, bulk TCR sequencing was run on about ten peripheral blood samples drawn from 4 or 5 patients. RECIST version 1.1 was used to assess clinical response. The paper's findings and limits, for the study overall: The source of novel T cell clones was not identified, and lymphoid organs or rare unexpanded clones within the tumor or the tumor periphery could be included among the possible sources. Approximately 40% of the TCR clonotypes from tumors also showed up in blood, and some novel exhausted tumor clones were present in pre-treatment blood, which suggests peripheral recruitment.

The immunoSEQ platform was used to carry out deep TCRbeta sequencing. The original methods were these. Only productive rearrangements were exported from the immunoSEQ Analyzer for downstream analysis. Bulk TCRbeta clonotypes were assigned T cell phenotypes by matching to single-cell RNA+TCR-seq clones sharing the same TCRbeta sequence. Tumor enrichment of a clone was calculated by dividing the clone's tumor frequency by the clone's PBMC frequency, both taken from bulk TCR sequencing. GLIPH was used to sort TCRs into specificity groups, which are clusters of distinct TCRs that likely recognize common antigens through shared CDR3 motifs. Sourced from immuneACCESS, this table was stored by TCRdb with only in-frame sequences that have V and J called. A share of the clones is absent; for the studies checked, an unresolved V gene accounts for under half, and the remainder has no known explanation. V and J calls and clone size are as listed in that table; D and trimming were resolved from the DNA. This sample lists around 19,000 clones; around 80% were detected once. The ten most abundant clones make up 20% to 30% of the sample.

After removal of 4 bases from V and 7 bases from J, the junction retains 8 bases not matched to a gene. Its CDR3 holds 16 amino acids, cysteine through phenylalanine. Only the CDR3 DNA stays, 48 bases, in frame from base 1. CDR1 and CDR2 are read off the germline V gene as SGHRS and YFSETQ. Of note for this clone: Its cognate antigen has yet to be identified. Base qualities are missing; no much larger clone stands one base away.

The intended sense of this specimen's time point label: before anti-PD-1 therapy. For bulk TCRbeta sequencing, genomic DNA was extracted from tumor biopsies or peripheral blood, and input amounts ranged from 616 ng to 6,004 ng. All patients had histologically proven advanced or metastatic basal or squamous cell carcinoma and were poor candidates for surgical resection. Of the approximately 12 patients making up the basal cell carcinoma cohort, roughly 8 underwent bulk tumor TCR sequencing. The receptor was derived from a human donor with basal cell carcinoma. The V gene is TRBV5-1 and the J gene is TRBJ2-1, with 13 bases matching TRBD2. The sample consisted of PBMCs, taken before anti-PD-1 treatment. The bases are TGCGCCAGCAGCCCCCCGGGACTAGCGGGAAGGAATGAGCAGTTCTTC. This encodes CASSPPGLAGRNEQFF.